The 23 T cell receptor beta chains reported below all come from one sample, sequenced in a study of cytomegalovirus exposure and HLA in healthy donors. The PCR was carried out with 60 Vbeta primers and 13 Jbeta primers. Assay used: immunoSEQ multiplex PCR; TCRdb lists only in-frame clones, some missing. The sample consists of around 99,000 clones, about four fifths of them appearing once. Sequencing was carried out using PBMCs. These receptors all stem from a man aged 25-40 years in good health and CMV-seropositive.

V usage is TRBV6-5 and J usage is TRBJ2-7; D gene uncertain. Trimming stripped 6 bases from V and 3 bases from J, with 12 bases between. CDR1 is MNHEY and CDR2 is SVGAGI in the germline V gene. This CDR3 comprises 13 residues. The CDR3 nucleotides are TGTGCCAGCAGGAACAGTCAGAGCTACGAGCAGTACTTC. Amino acids: CASRNSQSYEQYF.

The chain is built from TRBV19 and TRBJ1-4; TRBD1 matches at 7 bases. V lost 7 bases and J lost 6; bases outside the gene matches: 14. The germline CDR1 and CDR2 sequences are LNHDA and SQIVND (reference sequence). There are 16 residues in the CDR3. CDR3 DNA: TGTGCCAGTACCCCCCGTCCGGGACAGCTCGATGAAAAACTGTTTTTT. This gives the protein CASTPRPGQLDEKLFF.

This chain uses TRBV11-3 with TRBJ1-2; 8 bases map to TRBD1. The CDR3 loop spans 15 amino acids. J was trimmed by 7 bases and V by 5 bases; bases with no gene match: 12. Germline CDR1 and CDR2: SGHNT and YENEEA. The CDR3 reads CASSPGQGLPLGYTF. The CDR3 DNA reads TGTGCCAGCAGCCCAGGACAGGGCCTACCGCTTGGCTACACCTTC.

The chain couples TRBV18 to TRBJ1-5; 8 bases align to TRBD1. CDR3 length equals 15 residues. Germline trimming cut 3 bases from V and 5 bases from J; bases unmatched to any gene: 6. Germline V gene data show CDR1 as KGHSH and CDR2 as LQKENI. The CDR3: CASSPQDREDQPQHF. CDR3 nucleotides: TGTGCCAGCTCACCGCAGGACAGGGAGGATCAGCCCCAGCATTTT. Drawing the rest from reference TRBV18 and TRBJ1-5, the complete variable domain is NAGVMQNPRHLVRRRGQEARLRCSPMKGHSHVYWYRQLPEEGLKFMVYLQKENIIDESGMPKERFSAEFPKEGPSILRIQQVVRGDSAAYFCASSPQDREDQPQHFGDGTRLSIL.

The chain couples TRBV7-9 to TRBJ2-7; 7 bases map to TRBD1. Germline CDR1 reads SEHNR; CDR2 reads FQNEAQ (reference sequence). This CDR3 is 17 amino acids long. With V trimmed by 2 bases and J by 8 bases, 18 bases remained unmatched. CDR3 residues: CASSLYPSPGTAVQQYF. DNA of the CDR3: TGTGCCAGCAGCTTATACCCTTCCCCTGGGACAGCAGTTCAGCAGTACTTC.

Only a few counts were recorded for this clone. The J gene is TRBJ1-1, the V gene TRBV7-9; D possibly corresponds to TRBD1 (6 bases). The germline V and J ends were trimmed by 3 bases and 1 base, with 6 bases remaining between them. The CDR3 is made up of 13 amino acids. CDR1 and CDR2 (germline): SEHNR, FQNEAQ (reference sequence). CDR3 sequence: CASSLDRNTEAFF. CDR3 DNA: TGTGCCAGCAGCTTGGACAGGAACACTGAAGCTTTCTTT.

This clone was found a few times. The junction shows a germline mismatch at one end, possibly a read error. The gene calls are TRBV7-9 and TRBJ1-1; 11 positions agree with TRBD1. Germline loops: CDR1 SEHNR, CDR2 FQNEAQ (reference sequence). The CDR3 runs 16 residues. The CDR3 DNA sequence: TGTTCCAGCAGCCCCTCCGGGACAGGGGGGAACACTGAAGCTTTCTTT. As protein: CSSSPSGTGGNTEAFF.

The chain is built from TRBV6-5 and TRBJ1-1, with D maybe TRBD1 (5 bases). Germline V gene data show CDR1 as MNHEY and CDR2 as SVGAGI. V gave up 6 bases and J gave up 6 bases, with 17 bases separating them. The CDR3 extends over 14 amino acids. As DNA, the CDR3 is TGTGCCAGCAGCTCCTTGGGGGGAAGCGCTGAAGCTTTCTTT. Translated, it gives CASSSLGGSAEAFF.

This chain joins TRBV9 and TRBJ1-4; TRBD1 might be the D (5 bases). The CDR3 consists of 15 residues. Germline CDR1 SGDLS, CDR2 YYNGEE. V lost 4 bases to trimming and J lost 3 bases, with 13 bases between them. The CDR3 region is CASSSGRVPNEKLFF. As DNA, the CDR3 is TGTGCCAGCAGCTCAGGGAGGGTACCTAATGAAAAACTGTTTTTT.

The rearrangement joins TRBV4-2 to TRBJ1-2, with D perhaps TRBD1 (6 bases). CDR3 length: 15 residues. Germline V gene sequence: CDR1 LGHNA, CDR2 YNFKEQ. The V and J ends lost 1 base and 6 bases respectively, with 15 bases between them. This CDR3 is CASSQARGREHGYTF. The CDR3 DNA reads TGTGCCAGCAGCCAAGCCAGGGGTAGGGAGCATGGCTACACCTTC.

The rearrangement joins TRBV4-1 to TRBJ1-1; D might be TRBD1 (6 bases). In germline, CDR1 is MGHRA, CDR2 YSYEKL. The V and J ends lost 5 bases and 8 bases respectively, with 15 bases between them. This CDR3 region has 13 residues. In nucleotides, the CDR3 is TGCGCCAGCAGCAAAACAGGGTCAGGAGAAGCTTTCTTT. Translation gives CASSKTGSGEAFF.

The rearrangement uses TRBV7-8 and TRBJ2-1; TRBD1 agrees at 11 bases. The CDR3 has 16 residues. With 0 bases clipped from V and 3 bases from J, the junction kept 1 base outside the gene matches. The germline V gene has CDR1 SGHVS and CDR2 FQNEAQ. CDR3 region: CASSLAGTGGYNEQFF. DNA for the CDR3: TGTGCCAGCAGCTTAGCCGGGACAGGGGGCTACAATGAGCAGTTCTTC.

The chain joins TRBV6-5 to TRBJ2-7; D not certain. The length of the CDR3 is 12 residues. Trimming removed 4 bases at V and 0 bases at J, with 4 bases between. Looked up from germline, CDR1 is MNHEY and CDR2 is SVGAGI. The CDR3 reads CASSSSSYEQYF. As DNA, the CDR3 is TGTGCCAGCAGTTCGAGCTCCTACGAGCAGTACTTC.

The chain couples TRBV5-1 to TRBJ2-5, with TRBD1 identical over 7 bases. The CDR3 covers 13 residues. Germline V gene data show CDR1 as SGHRS and CDR2 as YFSETQ. V lost 4 bases to trimming and J lost 4 bases; unmatched junction nucleotides: 4. In nucleotides, the CDR3 is TGCGCCAGCAGCGCAGACAGGGTAGAGACCCAGTACTTC. It yields the protein CASSADRVETQYF.

This clone was detected once. V is TRBV19 and J is TRBJ1-2, with 8 bases that match TRBD1. V lost 3 bases and J lost 4; bases outside the gene matches: 10. The CDR3 sequence is 16 residues long. Per the germline V gene, CDR1 is LNHDA and CDR2 is SQIVND (reference sequence). This CDR3 is CASSILRDRITYGYTF. The CDR3 region has the DNA TGTGCCAGTAGTATCCTCCGGGACAGGATAACCTATGGCTACACCTTC.

This chain uses TRBV10-1 with TRBJ2-3; 7 bases are a match to TRBD1. Germline CDR1 is WNHNN and CDR2 is SYGVQD (reference sequence). V shed 0 bases, J shed 6 bases, and the junction held 9 bases outside the gene matches. CDR3 length: 16 residues. Here the CDR3 DNA reads TGCGCCAGCAGTGAGTCGACAGGGCAAGCGGCGGATACGCAGTATTTT. Encoded protein: CASSESTGQAADTQYF.

The chain links TRBV6-6 to TRBJ2-1; TRBD1 aligns across 7 bases. Trimming cost V 4 bases and J 6 bases; bases outside gene matches: 12. Per germline, CDR1 MNHNY and CDR2 SVGAGI (reference sequence). The CDR3 is made up of 16 amino acids. In nucleotides, the CDR3 is TGTGCCAGCAGTTTTTTCGGACAGGAAGCAGTCAATGAGCAGTTCTTC. This codes for CASSFFGQEAVNEQFF.

This sequence joins TRBV30 and TRBJ2-2, with 8 bases that match TRBD1. CDR3 length: 12 residues. Germline CDR1 and CDR2: GTSNPN and SVGIG (reference sequence). With 4 bases clipped from V and 5 bases from J, the junction kept 0 bases outside the gene matches. The CDR3 DNA follows: TGTGCCTGGAACAGGGGGACCGGGGAGCTGTTTTTT. It translates to CAWNRGTGELFF.

The chain recombines TRBV5-4 with TRBJ1-1; TRBD1 aligns across 8 bases. V was pared by 5 bases and J by 3 bases, with 6 bases of the junction left unmatched. Per the germline V gene, CDR1 is SGHNT and CDR2 is YYREEE (reference sequence). The CDR3 sequence is 14 residues long. The CDR3 nucleotides are TGTGCCAGCAGTTTCGGACAGGGATACACTGAAGCTTTCTTT. It yields the protein CASSFGQGYTEAFF.

This clone was seen more than once but under ten times. The V gene is TRBV5-4, the J gene TRBJ2-3; TRBD1 is a possible D gene (6 bases). This CDR3 has 16 residues. Germline assignment: CDR1 SGHNT and CDR2 YYREEE (reference sequence). Trimming left V 0 bases short and J 2 bases short, with 13 bases between. CDR3 sequence (DNA): TGTGCCAGCAGCTTGGACGCGAGGGGGTCCACAGATACGCAGTATTTT. Translation gives CASSLDARGSTDTQYF.

V gene TRBV5-1 combines with J gene TRBJ1-1; TRBD1 is a possible D gene (5 bases). Trimming cost V 0 bases and J 6 bases, with 18 bases left between them. The CDR3 length is 16 residues. CDR1 SGHRS and CDR2 YFSETQ come from the germline V gene. The CDR3 here is CASSLGGGRSTSEAFF. CDR3 sequence (DNA): TGCGCCAGCAGCTTGGGCGGGGGACGGTCTACCTCTGAAGCTTTCTTT.

A word on this clone: Compared with germline, one end of the junction differs, possibly owing to a read error. The chain couples TRBV4-2 to TRBJ2-6, with TRBD1 matching 7 bases. The germline V gene has CDR1 LGHNA and CDR2 YNFKEQ. The CDR3 is made up of 19 amino acids. The CDR3 protein is CASSRSTGVASSGANGLTF. CDR3 nucleotides: TGTGCCAGCAGCCGATCAACAGGGGTCGCTTCCTCTGGGGCCAACGGCCTGACTTTC.

The rearrangement uses TRBV6-5 and TRBJ1-1, with D possibly TRBD1 on 6 matching bases. Germline values: CDR1 MNHEY, CDR2 SVGAGI. Trimming removed 4 bases from V and 1 base from J, with 7 bases in between. The CDR3 runs to 13 residues. The CDR3: CASSWTENTEAFF. The CDR3 nucleotides are TGTGCCAGCAGTTGGACAGAGAACACTGAAGCTTTCTTT.